The subject of this entry is one T cell receptor (beta chain). Its antigen is unidentified. Its ends do not fully match the called genes, so a read error is possible. The data are from a study of blood T cells in healthy people across ages. Notes on the study in general: Any conclusive comparison of naive versus antigen-experienced cells was prevented by using unsorted PBMCs.

Primed by a sample-barcoded 5' primer and a J-beta primer mix, a second PCR proceeded for about 7 to 11 cycles. Sequencing yielded, for each sample, at least 2.5 million paired-end reads carrying CDR3. From the 5' RACE reads, TCRdb called clonotypes with MiXCR, one entry per CDR3 protein. The data hold approximately 810,000 distinct CDR3 sequences, with under 35% observed a single time. This sequence was found in a woman older than 75 in good health. Material: blood.

CDR3 DNA: TGTGCCTGCAGCGTACTCGGGCTAGCGGATTACAATGAGCAGTTCTTC. As protein: CACSVLGLADYNEQFF. The V gene is TRBV9, the J gene TRBJ2-1; 7 positions agree with TRBD2. This CDR3 region has 16 residues. Germline CDR1 and CDR2: SGDLS and YYNGEE.